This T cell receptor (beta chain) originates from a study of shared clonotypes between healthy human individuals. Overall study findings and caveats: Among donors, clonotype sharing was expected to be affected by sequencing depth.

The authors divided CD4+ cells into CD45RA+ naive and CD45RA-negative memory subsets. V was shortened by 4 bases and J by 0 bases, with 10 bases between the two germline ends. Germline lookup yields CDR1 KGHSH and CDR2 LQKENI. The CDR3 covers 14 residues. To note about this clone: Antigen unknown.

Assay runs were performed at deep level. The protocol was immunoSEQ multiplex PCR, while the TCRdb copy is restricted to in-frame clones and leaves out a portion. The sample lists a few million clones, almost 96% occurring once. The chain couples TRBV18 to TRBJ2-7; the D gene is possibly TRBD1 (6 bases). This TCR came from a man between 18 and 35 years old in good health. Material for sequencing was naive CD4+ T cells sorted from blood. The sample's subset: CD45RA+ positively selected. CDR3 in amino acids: CASSQGVTSYEQYF. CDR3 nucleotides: TGTGCCAGCTCACAGGGGGTGACCTCCTACGAGCAGTACTTC.